Described below is a single T cell receptor (beta chain) sequence and its context. Its antigen remains unknown. Germline CDR1 is LGHNA and CDR2 is YSLEER. V was pared by 1 base and J by 4 bases, with 10 bases of the junction left unmatched. CDR3 length equals 16 residues. TCRdb passed the PCR reads through MiXCR, listing each CDR3 protein once. The sample records a few hundred thousand distinct CDR3 sequences, 24% being singletons. This record comes from a study of molecular identifiers for immune sequencing clone quantification. Points from the study as a whole: Clone sizes could be underestimated for highly expanded clones when identical TCR molecules share a barcode.

The specimen sequenced was naive CD8+ T cells from blood, with Jurkat cell RNA spiked in. Subset: FACS-sorted CD8+CD4-CCR7+CD45RA+ naive T cells. The source is a human donor in good health. Some libraries in this study had Jurkat cell RNA spiked in. The gene calls are TRBV4-3 and TRBJ2-7, with 7 nucleotides matching TRBD2. This CDR3 reads CASSQAHTGTMYEQYF. In DNA, the CDR3 is TGCGCCAGCAGCCAAGCCCACACCGGGACTATGTACGAGCAGTACTTC.